Shown below are 8 T cell receptor beta chains from a single sample sequenced in a study of T cell changes during pregnancy in multiple sclerosis. Profiling relied on immunoSEQ multiplex PCR, and the TCRdb table lists in-frame clones only, not all of them. This table holds 50,000 to 55,000 clones, around nine tenths found once. Sequenced material: CD4+ T cells from peripheral blood mononuclear cells, taken in the third trimester of pregnancy. All receptors come from a female donor with multiple sclerosis, enrolled in a pregnancy study.

The rearrangement links TRBV21-1 to TRBJ2-5; the table gives TRBD1 as D, unverified against the DNA. TRBV21-1 constitutes a pseudogene. The CDR3 is 15 residues long. CDR3 sequence: CASSKVPGQQETQYF. The DNA of the CDR3 is TGTGCCAGCAGCAAAGTTCCGGGACAGCAAGAGACCCAGTACTTC.

The rearrangement joins TRBV9 to TRBJ1-4; 9 bases align to TRBD1. The CDR3 loop spans 14 amino acids. CDR1 SGDLS and CDR2 YYNGEE come from the germline V gene. Trimming cost V 3 bases and J 7 bases; bases outside gene matches: 4. The DNA of the CDR3 is TGTGCCAGCAGCGAGGGGACAGGGTTTGAAAAACTGTTTTTT. This sequence encodes CASSEGTGFEKLFF.

The CDR3 here is CATSREAAGGRDTQYF. In DNA form, the CDR3 reads TGTGCCACCAGCAGAGAGGCAGCGGGGGGGCGAGATACGCAGTATTTT. The chain employs TRBV15 and TRBJ2-3, with 10 positions matching TRBD2. V trimming: 0 bases; J trimming: 5 bases; junction bases outside the gene matches: 5. The germline V gene encodes CDR1 LNHNV and CDR2 YYDKDF (reference sequence). CDR3 length: 16 amino acids.

The chain joins TRBV21-1 to TRBJ2-3; TRBD2 is taken as the D call from the table, unchecked against the DNA. TRBV21-1 is a pseudogene segment. The CDR3 length is 15 residues. In nucleotides, the CDR3 is TGTGCCAGCGACGCTCGGGGGAAACTCACAGATACGCAGTATTTT. It encodes CASDARGKLTDTQYF.

This clone turned up a few times. This CDR3 is CASSRRGGTEAFF. Here the CDR3 DNA reads TGTGCCAGCAGTCGTCGAGGCGGGACTGAAGCTTTCTTT. The rearrangement joins TRBV4-2 to TRBJ1-1; D is ambiguous. With 6 bases removed from V and 5 bases from J, the gap between germline ends came to 13 bases. Germline-derived CDR1 and CDR2 are LGHNA and YNFKEQ. This CDR3 spans 13 amino acids.

The chain recombines TRBV7-2 with TRBJ2-1; 10 bases are shared with TRBD2. The CDR3 runs to 17 residues. Germline trimming cut 1 base from V and 9 bases from J; bases unmatched to any gene: 12. CDR1 is SGHTA, CDR2 FQGNSA, per germline. The DNA of the CDR3 is TGTGCCAGCAGCTTAGACCCAGCGGGGGGGCTAAGGGGTGAGCAGTTCTTC. Its protein product is CASSLDPAGGLRGEQFF.

This rearrangement joins TRBV6-5 to TRBJ1-5, with 9 nucleotides matching TRBD1. The CDR3 has 15 residues. Germline CDR1 is MNHEY and CDR2 is SVGAGI. Trimming took 0 bases from V and 6 from J; bases not matched to a gene: 3. The CDR3 protein is CASSYSGTGSQPQHF. DNA for the CDR3: TGTGCCAGCAGTTACTCAGGGACAGGGTCTCAGCCCCAGCATTTT.

The rearrangement uses TRBV4-2 and TRBJ1-2, with D perhaps TRBD1 (5 bases). V lost 1 base and J 3 bases, leaving 9 bases between the germline ends. The length of the CDR3 is 14 residues. From germline, CDR1 is LGHNA and CDR2 YNFKEQ. The CDR3 is CASSQAGEDYGYTF. In nucleotides, the CDR3 is TGTGCCAGCAGCCAAGCGGGGGAGGACTATGGCTACACCTTC.